Each of the 5 T cell receptor beta chains below was sequenced from the same sample in a study of control samples from healthy donors and cancer patients. Sequencing was performed with immunoSEQ multiplex PCR; in TCRdb, only in-frame clones are kept and a portion is missing. The table shows tens of thousands of clones, with around 87% occurring only once. The sequenced material came from PBMCs. The receptors here all came from a woman aged 55-70 years with lung cancer.

This chain links TRBV3-1 (or the pseudogene TRBV3-2) with TRBJ1-1, with 7 nucleotides matching TRBD1. The germline gives CDR1 LGHDT, CDR2 YNNKEL (reference sequence). The V segment lost 7 bases and the J segment 5 bases; nucleotides outside the gene matches: 7. The CDR3 covers 13 residues. The CDR3 nucleotides are TGTGCCAGCATCCAGACAGGGAGAACTGAAGCTTTCTTT. It is translated as CASIQTGRTEAFF.

This chain uses TRBV7-3 with TRBJ1-1; D is ambiguous. Per germline, CDR1 SGHTA and CDR2 FQGTGA. This CDR3 has 13 residues. Trimming pared 2 bases from V and 3 bases from J, leaving 7 bases between. CDR3 region: CASSLQEHTEAFF. CDR3 DNA sequence: TGTGCCAGCAGCTTACAGGAGCACACTGAAGCTTTCTTT.

The sample holds a few counts of this clone. This chain joins TRBV2 and TRBJ2-7; 7 positions match TRBD1. V dropped 7 bases and J dropped 1; count of bases not matched to a gene: 7. The germline V gene encodes CDR1 SNHLY and CDR2 FYNNEI. This CDR3 contains 14 residues. CDR3: CASKSDRVSYEQYF. For the CDR3, the DNA is TGTGCCAGCAAGAGCGACAGGGTTTCCTACGAGCAGTACTTC. The complete variable domain, with remaining parts taken from reference TRBV2 and TRBJ2-7, reads EPEVTQTPSHQVTQMGQEVILRCVPISNHLYFYWYRQILGQKVEFLVSFYNNEISEKSEIFDDQFSVERPDGSNFTLKIRSTKLEDSAMYFCASKSDRVSYEQYFGPGTRLTVT.

The J gene is TRBJ1-6, the V gene TRBV7-2, with D maybe TRBD1 (5 bases). V was cut by 5 bases and J by 6 bases, with 14 bases left in between. CDR1 and CDR2 from the germline V gene are SGHTA and FQGNSA. The CDR3 length is 15 residues. The CDR3: CASSLQQGTNSPLHF. CDR3 DNA sequence: TGTGCCAGCAGCCTCCAGCAGGGTACTAATTCACCCCTCCACTTT.

CDR3 residues: CASSLPFQSGANVLTF. For the CDR3, the DNA is TGCGCCAGCAGTCTACCCTTCCAGTCTGGGGCCAACGTCCTGACTTTC. This chain links TRBV23-1 with TRBJ2-6; D gene unclear. TRBV23-1 is designated an ORF whose function remains uncertain. The length of the CDR3 is 16 residues. V was clipped by 4 bases and J by 1 base, with 11 bases between them.